This is a list of T cell receptor beta chains from one sample in a study of blood T cell repertoires in COVID-19. The data were produced by immunoSEQ multiplex PCR, yet TCRdb's version contains in-frame clones alone and is incomplete. The sample has about 70,000 clones, approximately 90% seen once. Sequences were obtained from peripheral blood. All receptors come from a woman in her 70s with acute or convalescent COVID-19. CDR3s include the opening cysteine and the closing phenylalanine or tryptophan. The order of the fields is clone size, J gene, V gene, D gene, CDR3 protein, CDR3 DNA. D genes are given only for firm matches. The size of a clone is reported for some rows only, either as once, few or many, or as a class for expanded clones.

once TRBJ2-7 TRBV27 TRBD1 CASSLGQGGNHEQYF TGTGCCAGCAGTTTGGGACAGGGAGGAAACCACGAGCAGTACTTC
NA TRBJ2-1 TRBV27 TRBD1 CASSLRGTGLSYNEQFF TGTGCCAGCAGTTTGCGAGGGACAGGGCTCTCCTACAATGAGCAGTTCTTC
NA TRBJ1-6 TRBV7-9 NA CASSIRTAYNSPLHF TGTGCCAGCAGCATTAGGACAGCCTATAATTCACCCCTCCACTTT
NA TRBJ1-5 TRBV27 NA CASSSGENQPQHF TGTGCCAGCAGTTCCGGAGAGAATCAGCCCCAGCATTTT
NA TRBJ1-1 TRBV7-2 NA CASSLPPTLPYTEAFF TGTGCCAGCAGCTTACCGCCAACCCTACCTTACACTGAAGCTTTCTTT
NA TRBJ2-2 TRBV12-3/TRBV12-4 NA CASSNDWSGELFF TGTGCCAGCAGCAATGACTGGTCCGGGGAGCTGTTTTTT
NA TRBJ1-2 TRBV6-6 NA CASTPSNYGYTF TGTGCCAGCACCCCGTCCAACTATGGCTACACCTTC
NA TRBJ1-5 TRBV2 TRBD1 CASRDRVPHQPQHF TGTGCCAGCAGGGACAGGGTCCCCCATCAGCCCCAGCATTTT
NA TRBJ1-1 TRBV7-2 NA CASSLVPGLTEAFF TGTGCCAGCAGCTTAGTTCCAGGGCTCACTGAAGCTTTCTTT
NA TRBJ2-3 TRBV5-1 NA CASSLASGTDTQYF TGCGCCAGCAGCTTAGCTAGCGGCACAGATACGCAGTATTTT
NA TRBJ1-6 TRBV5-5 NA CASSLALTNSPLHF TGTGCCAGCAGTCTAGCCCTTACGAATTCACCCCTCCACTTT
NA TRBJ2-7 TRBV28 NA CASSPLDYGYEQYF TGTGCCAGCAGTCCACTGGACTACGGCTACGAGCAGTACTTC
NA TRBJ1-2 TRBV7-2 TRBD1 CASSLGQGVNYGYTF TGTGCCAGCAGCTTGGGACAGGGAGTTAACTATGGCTACACCTTC
NA TRBJ1-1 TRBV7-6 NA CASSLGALPNTEAFF TGTGCCAGCAGCTTAGGGGCACTCCCGAACACTGAAGCTTTCTTT
NA TRBJ2-2 TRBV7-7 NA CASSLSPGSNTGELFF TGTGCTAGCAGCTTAAGTCCAGGTTCGAACACCGGGGAGCTGTTTTTT
NA TRBJ2-5 TRBV3-1/TRBV3-2 NA CASSQDRPGHNGETQYF TGTGCCAGCAGCCAAGACCGACCGGGACACAATGGGGAGACCCAGTACTTC
NA TRBJ2-7 TRBV28 TRBD1 CASSNTPGQGAGEQYF TGTGCCAGCAGCAACACTCCGGGACAGGGGGCGGGGGAGCAGTACTTC
NA TRBJ2-3 TRBV5-1 NA CASSLAGDGTDTQYF TGCGCCAGCAGCTTGGCGGGAGACGGAACAGATACGCAGTATTTT
NA TRBJ1-2 TRBV6-1 NA CASSEGGGGYGYTF TGTGCCAGCAGTGAGGGAGGGGGGGGTTATGGCTACACCTTC
NA TRBJ1-4 TRBV7-8 NA CASSLPTGPRGTNEKLFF TGTGCCAGCAGCTTACCGACAGGCCCAAGGGGGACTAATGAAAAACTGTTTTTT
NA TRBJ1-1 TRBV6-5 NA CASSNQRYLSEAFF TGTGCCAGCAGTAATCAGAGGTACTTATCTGAAGCTTTCTTT
NA TRBJ2-1 TRBV7-9 NA CASIVTGQLSSYNEQFF TGTGCCAGCATCGTTACTGGACAGTTGAGCTCCTACAATGAGCAGTTCTTC
once TRBJ2-7 TRBV28 NA CASRTDTNYEQYF TGTGCCAGCAGAACGGACACTAACTACGAGCAGTACTTC
NA TRBJ1-4 TRBV2 TRBD1 CASSPGTANEKLFF TGTGCCAGCAGTCCCGGGACAGCGAATGAAAAACTGTTTTTT
NA TRBJ1-2 TRBV7-3 NA CASSSQDGYGYTF TGTGCCAGCAGTTCACAGGACGGGTATGGCTACACCTTC
NA TRBJ1-2 TRBV6-5 NA CASSSTANYGYTF TGTGCCAGCAGTTCGACAGCTAACTATGGCTACACCTTC
NA TRBJ1-1 TRBV7-9 TRBD1 CASSKGQGEAEAFF TGTGCCAGCAGTAAAGGACAGGGAGAAGCTGAAGCTTTCTTT
NA TRBJ1-2 TRBV27 NA CASSLSRGNYGYTF TGTGCCAGCAGTTTATCCAGGGGTAACTATGGCTACACCTTC
NA TRBJ1-3 TRBV5-1 TRBD1 CASTSGTEGNTIYF TGCGCCAGCACCTCGGGGACAGAGGGAAACACCATATATTTT
NA TRBJ1-1 TRBV7-9 NA CASSLQGGTEAFF TGTGCCAGCAGCTTACAGGGTGGCACTGAAGCTTTCTTT
NA TRBJ1-2 TRBV4-3 TRBD1 CASSQEAGQGSYGYTF TGCGCCAGCAGCCAAGAAGCAGGACAGGGTTCCTATGGCTACACCTTC
NA TRBJ1-1 TRBV2 NA CASSVSGPNTEAFF TGTGCCAGCAGTGTGTCAGGGCCGAACACTGAAGCTTTCTTT
NA TRBJ1-2 TRBV28 NA CASRGQNTYGYTF TGTGCCAGCCGCGGACAGAACACCTATGGCTACACCTTC
NA TRBJ1-2 TRBV20-1 TRBD1 CSASFAPQTGNYGYTF TGCAGTGCTAGTTTCGCACCGCAGACAGGGAACTATGGCTACACCTTC
few TRBJ1-4 TRBV19 NA CASNTLAGSSDEKLFF TGTGCCAGTAACACTTTGGCAGGCTCCTCGGATGAAAAACTGTTTTTT
NA TRBJ1-1 TRBV19 NA CASRSVQVDEAFF TGTGCCAGTAGATCAGTACAGGTAGATGAAGCTTTCTTT
NA TRBJ2-5 TRBV6-8 TRBD2 CARLAGEETQYF TGTGCCAGACTAGCGGGAGAAGAGACCCAGTACTTC
NA TRBJ1-1 TRBV5-5 NA CASSLSPSPQGAFF TGTGCCAGCAGCTTGTCCCCCAGTCCCCAGGGTGCTTTCTTT
NA TRBJ1-5 TRBV19 NA CASSIQGWNQPQHF TGTGCCAGTAGTATACAGGGATGGAATCAGCCCCAGCATTTT
NA TRBJ1-2 TRBV3-1/TRBV3-2 TRBD1 CASSQRTGSGYTF TGTGCCAGCAGCCAACGGACAGGGAGTGGCTACACCTTC
NA TRBJ1-1 TRBV5-6 NA CASKLQGGSTEAFF TGTGCCAGCAAACTACAGGGAGGGAGCACTGAAGCTTTCTTT
NA TRBJ1-3 TRBV28 NA CASSLPRVRGNTIYF TGTGCCAGCAGTTTACCCAGGGTGCGTGGAAACACCATATATTTT
NA TRBJ1-2 TRBV28 TRBD1 CASSPTQGAQEDYTF TGTGCCAGCAGCCCGACCCAGGGGGCCCAGGAGGACTACACCTTC
NA TRBJ1-5 TRBV7-9 NA CASSPSGNQPQHF TGTGCCAGCAGCCCCTCGGGCAATCAGCCCCAGCATTTT
NA TRBJ1-4 TRBV10-3 NA CAISVMWGQPTNEKLFF TGTGCCATCAGTGTTATGTGGGGACAACCAACTAATGAAAAACTGTTTTTT
NA TRBJ1-2 TRBV7-3 TRBD1 CASSSRTPGTGGNNYGYTF TGTGCCAGCAGCTCCCGTACTCCCGGGACAGGGGGCAATAACTATGGCTACACCTTC
NA TRBJ1-1 TRBV6-5 NA CASSYYSYTEAFF TGTGCCAGCAGTTATTACAGTTACACTGAAGCTTTCTTT
once TRBJ2-7 TRBV6-1 TRBD1 CASSDGYRDRGF TGTGCCAGCAGTGACGGCTACCGGGACAGGGGCTTC
NA TRBJ2-5 TRBV7-3 TRBD1 CASSYDRAETQYF TGTGCCAGCAGCTATGACAGGGCTGAGACCCAGTACTTC
NA TRBJ1-1 TRBV19 NA CARTDGKRVDTEAFF TGTGCCAGGACAGATGGAAAACGGGTGGACACTGAAGCTTTCTTT
NA TRBJ2-1 TRBV4-1 NA CASSQGPNEQFF TGCGCCAGCAGCCAAGGGCCCAATGAGCAGTTCTTC
NA TRBJ2-5 TRBV27 TRBD1 CASSRTGGGQTQYF TGTGCCAGCAGTCGGACAGGGGGCGGGCAGACCCAGTACTTC
NA TRBJ2-4 TRBV24-1 TRBD1 CATSESGQDQNIQYF TGTGCCACCAGTGAGTCGGGACAGGACCAAAACATTCAGTACTTC
NA TRBJ1-1 TRBV6-5 NA CASSLWGQNTEAFF TGTGCCAGCAGTCTCTGGGGACAGAACACTGAAGCTTTCTTT
few TRBJ1-1 TRBV7-2 NA CASSLLSDTEAFF TGTGCCAGCAGCCTCTTGTCGGACACTGAAGCTTTCTTT
NA TRBJ1-5 TRBV7-9 NA CASSPTLQGYGPQHF TGTGCCAGCAGTCCAACCCTACAGGGCTATGGGCCCCAGCATTTT
NA TRBJ1-2 TRBV6-1 TRBD1 CASSEAGQGAYGYTF TGTGCCAGCAGTGAAGCCGGACAGGGGGCATATGGCTACACCTTC
once TRBJ1-3 TRBV2 TRBD1 CASRRDRNWLGTIYF TGTGCCAGCAGACGGGACAGGAATTGGTTGGGCACCATATATTTT
NA TRBJ2-7 TRBV9 TRBD2 CASSVGIAGVYEQYF TGTGCCAGCAGCGTAGGAATAGCGGGGGTGTACGAGCAGTACTTC
NA TRBJ2-4 TRBV3-1/TRBV3-2 TRBD1 CASSQQGANIQYF TGTGCCAGCAGCCAACAGGGGGCGAACATTCAGTACTTC